The 18 T cell receptor beta chains below all came from one sample that was sequenced in a study of regulatory T cells in long-lasting Graves disease. Libraries of TCR beta came from iRepertoire HTBI primers plus Arm-PCR of CDR3 regions. MiXCR, applied by TCRdb to the multiplex PCR reads, yields one record per CDR3 protein. The table shows approximately 440,000 distinct CDR3 sequences, with about 16% occurring only once. The sample's time point: newly diagnosed GD, antithyroid drugs for less than 3 months. Extracted RNA from PBMCs served as the source of the TCR library. These data also featured in a second study, about T cells in Graves' hyperthyroidism and ophthalmopathy.

The source was peripheral blood mononuclear cells (PBMCs), collected at new diagnosis, from a patient treated with antithyroid drugs. These receptors were collected from a middle-aged man with Graves disease.

Comments on this clonotype: Possible read error: a much larger clone is one base away. The rearrangement uses TRBV28 and TRBJ2-1, with 10 bases aligning to TRBD2. Germline V CDR1 and CDR2: MDHEN, SYDVKM. The CDR3 consists of 17 residues. The junction had 11 bases not matched to a gene; V was cut back by 6 bases and J by 3 bases. The CDR3 spells CASRNPGLASFYNEQFF. The CDR3, as DNA: TGTGCCAGCAGGAATCCGGGACTAGCGAGCTTCTACAATGAGCAGTTCTTC.

This clonotype showed up many times. J is TRBJ2-4 and V is TRBV12-3 or TRBV12-4; D is possibly TRBD2 (5 bases). V was pared by 6 bases and J by 6 bases, with 18 bases between. The CDR3 spans 15 residues. For the CDR3, the DNA is TGTGCCAGCAGCCCTACACTGGACGGAGGAAACATTCAGTACTTC. Residues: CASSPTLDGGNIQYF.

The V and J genes are TRBV19 and TRBJ2-1, with D perhaps TRBD1 or TRBD2 (7 bases each). Germline V lookup: CDR1 LNHDA, CDR2 SQIVND (reference sequence). This CDR3 has 19 residues. V dropped 7 bases and J dropped 0 bases, with 25 bases sitting between them. The CDR3 DNA reads TGTGCCAGTACCTCCAGGGGGGGTTTTGCGAGTAGCTCCTACAATGAGCAGTTCTTC. It specifies CASTSRGGFASSSYNEQFF.

Details on this clonotype: A clone one base away is much larger, so this may be a read error. The rearrangement uses TRBV11-2 and TRBJ2-1; 8 bases agree with TRBD1. The CDR3 totals 17 residues. V dropped 5 bases and J dropped 3; count of bases not matched to a gene: 12. CDR1 is SGHAT, CDR2 FQNNGV, per germline. CDR3 sequence reads: CASSPLGPGGFYNEQFF. The CDR3 DNA sequence: TGTGCCAGCAGCCCGTTGGGCCCAGGGGGCTTCTACAATGAGCAGTTCTTC.

This sequence joins TRBV15 and TRBJ1-5, with no clear D. V lost 0 bases, J lost 6 bases, and 15 bases lay in between. Germline CDR1 reads LNHNV; CDR2 reads YYDKDF (reference sequence). The CDR3 consists of 16 residues. For the CDR3, the DNA is TGTGCCACCAGCAGAGATTGGGGAGGTATAGGTCAGCCCCAGCATTTT. Translation gives CATSRDWGGIGQPQHF.

This clonotype was detected ten times or more. J is TRBJ2-2 and V is TRBV28, with D possibly being TRBD2 (5 bases). Trimming shortened V by 6 bases and J by 4 bases, and 12 bases separated the two germline ends. Looked up from germline, CDR1 is MDHEN and CDR2 is SYDVKM. This CDR3 spans 14 amino acids. The CDR3 DNA follows: TGTGCCAGCAGAGGGCGGAGGTCCACCGGGGAGCTGTTTTTT. The encoded protein is CASRGRRSTGELFF.

This clonotype was recorded at least ten times. CDR3 in DNA: TGTGCCAGCATCAACTACCCGAGCTCCTACAATGAGCAGTTCTTC. Translation gives CASINYPSSYNEQFF. J is TRBJ2-1 and V is TRBV6-2 or TRBV6-3; D not resolved. The CDR3 spans 15 residues. The V end was cut by 7 bases, the J end by 0 bases, with 13 bases between. Germline CDR1 is MNHEY and CDR2 is SVGEGT.

The chain joins TRBV7-2 to TRBJ2-2; possibly TRBD2 for D (5 bases). CDR1 and CDR2 from the germline V gene are SGHTA and FQGNSA. Trimming cost V 2 bases and J 0 bases, with 10 bases left between them. CDR3 size: 16 residues. In DNA, the CDR3 is TGTGCCAGCAGCTTATACCGGGGAACGAACACCGGGGAGCTGTTTTTT. This sequence encodes CASSLYRGTNTGELFF.

About this clonotype: Since a much larger clone is just one base distant, this may be a read error. The chain carries TRBV2 and TRBJ1-4; no clear D. Deletions cut 4 bases from V and 6 bases from J, with 15 bases between. The length of the CDR3 is 15 residues. The germline gives CDR1 SNHLY, CDR2 FYNNEI. CDR3 in DNA: TGTGCCAGCAGTGCCTGGATGGGCGTTGATGAAAAACTGTTTTTT. This encodes CASSAWMGVDEKLFF.

As to this clonotype: A read error is likely here: a far larger clone is one base away. This chain connects TRBV6-9 to TRBJ2-1, with 10 bases fitting TRBD1. Trimming removed 3 bases from V and 10 bases from J; junction bases left unmatched: 9. The CDR3 runs to 15 residues. Germline loops: CDR1 MNHGY, CDR2 SVAAGI. CDR3 amino acids: CASSYSPDRGHEQFF. Written as DNA, the CDR3 is TGTGCCAGCAGTTACTCACCAGACAGGGGGCACGAGCAGTTCTTC.

This clonotype occurred many times. The V call is TRBV2, the J call TRBJ2-7, with D perhaps matching TRBD1 (6 bases). Germline V gene sequence: CDR1 SNHLY, CDR2 FYNNEI. CDR3 length: 12 residues. V was cut by 5 bases and J by 10 bases, with 15 bases left in between. CDR3 protein: CASSWYKDSQYF. CDR3 nucleotide sequence: TGTGCCAGCAGTTGGTATAAGGACAGCCAGTACTTC.

The rearrangement uses TRBV28 and TRBJ2-3, with D perhaps matching TRBD1 or TRBD2 (5 bases each). Germline V gene lookup returns CDR1 MDHEN and CDR2 SYDVKM. V dropped 8 bases and J dropped 4 bases, with 7 bases sitting between them. The CDR3 runs to 11 residues. Written as DNA, the CDR3 is TGTGCCAGCTGGGGACCAGATACGCAGTATTTT. Translated, it gives CASWGPDTQYF.

This clonotype was observed many times. V gene TRBV12-3 or TRBV12-4 combines with J gene TRBJ2-1; maybe TRBD1 (6 bases). CDR3 length: 15 residues. V lost 1 base and J lost 5, with 12 bases in between. In nucleotides, the CDR3 is TGTGCCAGCAGTTTAGAGCTGGGGGCCGACAATGAGCAGTTCTTC. The encoded protein is CASSLELGADNEQFF.

This clonotype was observed at least ten times. V gene TRBV28 combines with J gene TRBJ2-4; 9 nucleotides match TRBD2. Germline trimming cut 5 bases from V and 1 base from J; bases unmatched to any gene: 24. The CDR3 has 22 amino acids. From germline, CDR1 is MDHEN and CDR2 SYDVKM. The CDR3 spells CASSDPIGVSGGTGEAKNIQYF. The CDR3 region has the DNA TGTGCCAGCAGTGACCCCATTGGGGTTAGCGGGGGTACTGGAGAGGCCAAAAACATTCAGTACTTC.

This clonotype has only one observation. The DNA for the CDR3 is TGTGCCAGCAGTCAACTAGCGGGAGGCCTAGGCGGGAGAGAAGACATTCAGTACTTC. It translates to CASSQLAGGLGGREDIQYF. The genes are TRBV7-3 and TRBJ2-4; TRBD2 agrees at 12 bases. Trimming took 6 bases from V and 8 from J; bases not matched to a gene: 20. Germline V gene sequence: CDR1 SGHTA, CDR2 FQGTGA. The CDR3 runs 19 residues.

This clonotype was counted ten times or more. V usage is TRBV5-1 and J usage is TRBJ1-2; TRBD1 matches at 9 bases. Germline lookup yields CDR1 SGHRS and CDR2 YFSETQ. The CDR3 is 15 amino acids. With V trimmed by 1 base and J by 4 bases, 5 bases remained unmatched. The CDR3 here is CASSLNGQGSYGYTF. CDR3 nucleotides: TGCGCCAGCAGCTTGAACGGACAGGGGAGCTATGGCTACACCTTC.

This clonotype was detected ten times or more. The V call is TRBV2, the J call TRBJ2-2; D not certain. Germline-derived CDR1 and CDR2 are SNHLY and FYNNEI. Trimming left V 6 bases short and J 6 bases short, with 11 bases between. This CDR3 has 13 residues. The CDR3 here is CASRRNSAGELFF. The DNA for the CDR3 is TGTGCCAGCAGGCGGAATTCCGCCGGGGAGCTGTTTTTT.

This clonotype has at least ten counts. This chain connects TRBV12-3 or TRBV12-4 to TRBJ2-1; tentative D call: TRBD2 (6 bases). The CDR3 length is 15 residues. Deletions cut 8 bases from V and 3 bases from J, with 17 bases between. CDR3 protein: CASLRGGTLYNEQFF. The CDR3 DNA sequence: TGTGCCAGCCTCCGTGGCGGGACTCTCTACAATGAGCAGTTCTTC.